This TCR beta chain originates from a study of CD8 T cells in Susac syndrome. Overall study findings and caveats: The study found that Susac CD8+ clonal expansion peaked in TEMRA cells and active patients.

In blood CD8+ and CD4+ T cells, TCR beta underwent sequencing. FACS was used to enrich TEMRA cells, whereas the CD8+ and CD4+ T cells were obtained by negative isolation. With regard to this clonotype: Its antigen remains unknown.

The V and J ends lost 11 bases and 1 base respectively, with 11 bases between them. CDR3 length: 12 residues. CDR1 is SNHLY and CDR2 is FYNNEI in the germline V gene. After extraction with the RNeasy kit, roughly 0.45 to 1 ug of the RNA was reverse transcribed using random hexamers. TCRdb independently ran MiXCR on the immunoSEQ multiplex PCR reads; one entry per CDR3 protein. The data contain 75,000 to 100,000 distinct CDR3 sequences, 94% of them seen just once; the ten biggest clones take up approximately 0.9%. This clonotype was sampled from a human donor with Susac syndrome. Sequencing was carried out using CD8+ T cells from PBMCs. The V and J genes are TRBV2 and TRBJ2-5; D is unresolved. CDR3 protein: CAARGPQETQYF. The CDR3 DNA reads as TGTGCCGCCCGTGGTCCCCAAGAGACCCAGTACTTC.